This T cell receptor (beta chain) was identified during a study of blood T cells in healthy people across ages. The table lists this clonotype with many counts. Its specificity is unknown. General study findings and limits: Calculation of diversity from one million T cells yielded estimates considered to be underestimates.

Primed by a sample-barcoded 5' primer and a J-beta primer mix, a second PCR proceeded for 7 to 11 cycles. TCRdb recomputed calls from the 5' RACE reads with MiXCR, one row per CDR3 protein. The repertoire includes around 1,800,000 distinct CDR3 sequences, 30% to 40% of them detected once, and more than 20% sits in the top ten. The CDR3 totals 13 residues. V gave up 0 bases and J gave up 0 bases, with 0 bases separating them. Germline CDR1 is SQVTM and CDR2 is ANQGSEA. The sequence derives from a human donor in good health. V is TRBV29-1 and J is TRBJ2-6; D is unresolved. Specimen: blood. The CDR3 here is CSVEDSGANVLTF. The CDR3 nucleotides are TGCAGCGTTGAAGACTCTGGGGCCAACGTCCTGACTTTC.